This TCR beta chain is drawn from a study of breast tumors, draining lymph nodes, adjacent tissues. Findings and limits, study-wide: The data were judged consistent with most tumor T cells coming from lymph node and expanding in tumor. Tumors had less TCR diversity than lymph nodes, more than nontumor tissue.

A remark on this clonotype: Its antigen is unidentified.

This CDR3 has 12 residues. With 2 bases removed from V and 6 bases from J, the gap between germline ends came to 8 bases. CDR1 SGHRS and CDR2 YFSETQ come from the germline V gene. TCRdb re-called the multiplex PCR reads with MiXCR, one entry per CDR3 protein. The sample yields approximately 170,000 distinct CDR3 sequences, approximately 30% seen once. The lymph nodes were axillary draining lymph nodes from breast cancer patients. The source material was axillary lymph node tissue. The source of this sequence is a female donor with breast cancer. Some clones in this sample may be carry-over from other donors' samples. The chain links TRBV5-1 to TRBJ1-1; a possible D gene is TRBD1 (6 bases). The CDR3 sequence is CASSFEGAEAFF. The CDR3 DNA sequence: TGCGCCAGCAGCTTCGAGGGGGCTGAAGCTTTCTTT.